These T cell receptor beta chains were read from a single sample in a study of Graves' ophthalmopathy and Graves' hyperthyroidism. TCRdb ran MiXCR on the multiplex PCR reads and lists one entry per CDR3 protein. The sample lists around 1.1 million distinct CDR3 sequences, less than 45% occurring once. The sample comprised peripheral blood or thyroid tissue (not recorded which). The receptors were sampled from an adult man with Graves' hyperthyroidism. Both conserved end residues are part of each CDR3. D genes are given only for firm matches. Expanded clones are given a class, and other clones once, few, many or no size at all.

j_gene,abundance,v_gene,d_gene,CDR3aa,CDR3nt
TRBJ2-7,once,TRBV4-1,TRBD2,CASSQRLAELYEQYF,TGCGCCAGCAGCCAGAGACTAGCGGAACTCTACGAGCAGTACTTC
TRBJ2-7,many,TRBV20-1,TRBD1,CSARDPRQGYEQYF,TGCAGTGCTAGAGATCCGCGACAGGGCTACGAGCAGTACTTC
TRBJ1-5,.,TRBV2,TRBD1,CASTGQGSNQPQHF,TGTGCCAGCACTGGACAGGGTAGCAATCAGCCCCAGCATTTT
TRBJ1-1,.,TRBV5-1,.,CASGGDGQEAFF,TGTGCCAGCGGGGGGGACGGGCAAGAAGCTTTCTTT
TRBJ2-7,many,TRBV11-2,TRBD1,CASSSTGDYEQYF,TGTGCCAGCAGCTCCACAGGGGACTACGAGCAGTACTTC
TRBJ2-7,.,TRBV12-3/TRBV12-4,.,CASSYGAGESSYEQYF,TGTGCCAGCAGTTACGGGGCGGGTGAAAGCTCCTACGAGCAGTACTTC
TRBJ2-5,.,TRBV7-4,.,CASSQDRETRYF,TGTGCCAGCAGCCAAGATAGAGAGACCCGGTACTTC
TRBJ1-2,once,TRBV25-1,.,CASFDNYGYTF,TGTGCCAGCTTCGACAACTATGGCTACACCTTC
TRBJ1-2,many,TRBV25-1,.,CASSGFLDGYTF,TGTGCCAGCAGCGGATTTCTAGATGGCTACACCTTC
TRBJ1-5,few,TRBV20-1,.,CSAPGQMGQPQHF,TGCAGTGCCCCCGGGCAGATGGGGCAGCCCCAGCATTTT
TRBJ1-1,many,TRBV9,.,CASSVGAGEAFF,TGTGCCAGCAGCGTAGGGGCTGGTGAAGCTTTCTTT